This TCR beta chain was recorded in a study of neoadjuvant anti-PD-1 for oral cavity cancer. Patients were newly diagnosed with stage II-IVA oral cavity squamous cell carcinoma without prior systemic or radiation treatment. The patients had HPV-negative, locally advanced oral cavity squamous cell carcinoma. Most PBMC samples had roughly 0.5 ug input DNA in six replicates. The protocol was immunoSEQ multiplex PCR, while the TCRdb copy is restricted to in-frame clones and leaves out a portion. The table lists approximately 13,000 clones, about 64% of them singletons. CDR3 length equals 14 residues. J lost 6 bases, V lost 6 bases, and 10 bases had no gene match. Germline loops: CDR1 MNHNS, CDR2 SASEGT. Study outcomes and limitations: Higher pretreatment Treg/Th17 ratios tracked higher pretreatment blood clonality.

Regarding this clone: Its target is not known.

The source material was PBMCs, sampled before nivolumab (anti-PD-1) treatment. The genes are TRBV6-1 and TRBJ1-2; TRBD1 aligns across 7 bases. This clonotype originated in a person aged 35 to 85 with oral cavity squamous cell carcinoma. This CDR3 reads CASRATGVKNGYTF. The CDR3 region has the DNA TGTGCCAGCAGGGCTACAGGGGTCAAAAATGGCTACACCTTC.